Given below is one T cell receptor (beta chain) in context. The antigen is unknown. Germline V gene lookup returns CDR1 MGHRA and CDR2 YSYEKL. This CDR3 is built from 16 residues. Unmatched junction bases numbered 9, after V lost 1 base and J lost 3 bases. PCR used 60 Vbeta primers and 13 Jbeta primers. Sequencing used immunoSEQ multiplex PCR; TCRdb keeps in-frame clones, though not all of them. The sample comprises approximately 170,000 clones, roughly 79% of which are singletons, and 7.4% rests with the top ten. This sample was included in a study of cytomegalovirus exposure and HLA in healthy donors. Study observations and caveats: Testing in vitro showed three CMV-associated chains specific for CMV antigens.

The receptor's source is a male donor in good health and CMV-seropositive. The sample taken for sequencing was PBMCs. V usage is TRBV4-1 and J usage is TRBJ2-7; TRBD2 matches at 7 bases. CDR3 sequence: CASSQVMSGAGYEQYF. The CDR3 region has the DNA TGCGCCAGCAGCCAAGTCATGAGCGGGGCGGGCTACGAGCAGTACTTC.